This T cell receptor beta chain was documented in a study of T cells in Graves' hyperthyroidism and ophthalmopathy. Whole-study results and caveats: Blood also held most thyroid clonotypes expanded beyond 0.001.

Amplified TCR beta CDR3 regions derived from RNA transcripts. Using the HTBI primer set, a first-round RT-PCR was run on the TCR CDR3. TCRdb analysed the multiplex PCR reads with MiXCR anew, one entry per CDR3 protein. The sample yields hundreds of thousands of distinct CDR3 sequences, about 14% seen once. Each diagnosis was grounded in clinical symptoms, serum thyroxine and TRAb, thyroid ultrasound, and orbital computed tomography. This clonotype was seen at least ten times. Its antigen is not identified. In germline, CDR1 is SQVTM, CDR2 ANQGSEA. Losses at the gene ends were 7 bases for V and 7 bases for J; bases not matched to a gene: 12. This CDR3 spans 16 amino acids.

J is TRBJ2-1 and V is TRBV29-1, with 14 bases fitting TRBD2. Material for sequencing was blood. This receptor was taken from a woman aged 18 to 35 with Graves' hyperthyroidism. CDR3 in amino acids: CSAEGTSGRTGNEQFF. The CDR3 DNA sequence: TGCAGCGCTGAGGGGACTAGCGGGAGAACTGGGAATGAGCAGTTCTTC.